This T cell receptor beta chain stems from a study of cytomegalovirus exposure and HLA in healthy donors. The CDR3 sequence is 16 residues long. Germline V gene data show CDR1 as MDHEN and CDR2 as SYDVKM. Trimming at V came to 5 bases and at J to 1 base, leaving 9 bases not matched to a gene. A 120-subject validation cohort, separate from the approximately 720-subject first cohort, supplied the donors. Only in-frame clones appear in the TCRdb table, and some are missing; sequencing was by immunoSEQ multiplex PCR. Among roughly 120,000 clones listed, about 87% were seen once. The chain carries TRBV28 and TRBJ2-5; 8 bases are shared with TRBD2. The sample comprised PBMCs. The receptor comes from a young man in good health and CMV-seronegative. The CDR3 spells CASSNAPGGGQETQYF. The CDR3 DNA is TGTGCCAGCAGTAACGCCCCCGGGGGGGGCCAAGAGACCCAGTACTTC.